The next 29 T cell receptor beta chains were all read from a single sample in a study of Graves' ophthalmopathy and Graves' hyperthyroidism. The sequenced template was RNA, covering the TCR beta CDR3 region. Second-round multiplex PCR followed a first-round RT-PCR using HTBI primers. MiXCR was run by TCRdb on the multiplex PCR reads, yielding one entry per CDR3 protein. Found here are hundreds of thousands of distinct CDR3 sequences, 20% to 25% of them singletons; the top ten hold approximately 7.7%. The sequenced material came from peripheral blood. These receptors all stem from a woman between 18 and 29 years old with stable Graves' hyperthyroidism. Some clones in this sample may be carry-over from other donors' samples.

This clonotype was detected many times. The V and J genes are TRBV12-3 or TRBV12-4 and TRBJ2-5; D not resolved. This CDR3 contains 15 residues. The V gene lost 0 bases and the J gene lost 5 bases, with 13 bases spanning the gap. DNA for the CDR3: TGTGCCAGCAGTTTAGCCGGTGGCATAGTTGAGACCCAGTACTTC. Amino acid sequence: CASSLAGGIVETQYF.

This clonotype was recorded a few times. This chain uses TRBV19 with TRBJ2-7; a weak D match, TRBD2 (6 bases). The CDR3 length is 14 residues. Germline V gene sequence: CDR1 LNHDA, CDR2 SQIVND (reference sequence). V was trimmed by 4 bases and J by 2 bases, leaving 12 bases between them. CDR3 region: CASSTRDGAYEQYF. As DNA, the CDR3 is TGTGCCAGTAGTACGCGGGACGGAGCCTACGAGCAGTACTTC.

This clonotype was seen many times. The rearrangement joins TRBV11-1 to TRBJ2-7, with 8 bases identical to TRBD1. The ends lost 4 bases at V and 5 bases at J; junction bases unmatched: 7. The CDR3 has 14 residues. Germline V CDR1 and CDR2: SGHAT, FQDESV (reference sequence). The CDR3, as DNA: TGTGCCAGCAGCTCGGACAGGGTCAAGAACGAGCAGTACTTC. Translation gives CASSSDRVKNEQYF.

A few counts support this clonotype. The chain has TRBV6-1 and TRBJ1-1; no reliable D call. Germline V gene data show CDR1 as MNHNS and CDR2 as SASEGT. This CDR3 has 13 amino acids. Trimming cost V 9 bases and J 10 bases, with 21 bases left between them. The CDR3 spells CASSKDPQRTAFF. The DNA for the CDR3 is TGTGCCAGTTCTAAGGACCCGCAACGGACAGCTTTCTTT.

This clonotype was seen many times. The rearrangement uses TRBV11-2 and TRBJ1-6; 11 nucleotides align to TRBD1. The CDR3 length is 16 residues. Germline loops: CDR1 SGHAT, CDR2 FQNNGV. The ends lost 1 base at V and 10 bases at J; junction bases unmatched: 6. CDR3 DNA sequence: TGTGCCAGCAGCTTAGGAAGGTGGACAGGGGGCTCACCCCTCCACTTT. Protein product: CASSLGRWTGGSPLHF.

CDR3 loop: CSVEGAEEAFF. The CDR3 DNA reads TGCAGCGTTGAAGGGGCAGAGGAAGCTTTCTTT. The chain has TRBV29-1 and TRBJ1-1; D uncertain. CDR3 length: 11 residues. V was shortened by 1 base and J by 8 bases, with 8 bases between the two germline ends. Germline-derived CDR1 and CDR2 are SQVTM and ANQGSEA.

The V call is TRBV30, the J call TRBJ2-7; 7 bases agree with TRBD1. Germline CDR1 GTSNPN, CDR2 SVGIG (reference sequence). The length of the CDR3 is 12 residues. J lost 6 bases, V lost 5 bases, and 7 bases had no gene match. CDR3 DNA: TGTGCCTGGGAGAAACAGGGGAGCGAGCAGTACTTC. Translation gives CAWEKQGSEQYF.

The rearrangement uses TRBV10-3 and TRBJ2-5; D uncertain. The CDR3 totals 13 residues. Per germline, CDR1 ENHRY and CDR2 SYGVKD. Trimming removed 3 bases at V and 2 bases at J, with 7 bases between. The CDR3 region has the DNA TGTGCCATCAGTGACAATAAACAAGAGACCCAGTACTTC. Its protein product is CAISDNKQETQYF.

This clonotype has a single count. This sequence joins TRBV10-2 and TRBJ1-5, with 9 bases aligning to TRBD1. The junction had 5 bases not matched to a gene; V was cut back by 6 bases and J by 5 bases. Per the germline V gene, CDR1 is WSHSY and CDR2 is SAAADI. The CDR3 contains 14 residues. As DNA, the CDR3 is TGCGCCAGCAGCGACACAGGGGGCGATCAGCCCCAGCATTTT. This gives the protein CASSDTGGDQPQHF.

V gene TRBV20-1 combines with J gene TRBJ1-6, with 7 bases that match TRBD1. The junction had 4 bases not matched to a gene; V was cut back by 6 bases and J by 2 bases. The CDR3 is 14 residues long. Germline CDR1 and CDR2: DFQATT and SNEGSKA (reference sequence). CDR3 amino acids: CSARGVPYNSPLHF. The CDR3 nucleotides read TGCAGTGCCAGGGGGGTCCCCTATAATTCACCCCTCCACTTT.

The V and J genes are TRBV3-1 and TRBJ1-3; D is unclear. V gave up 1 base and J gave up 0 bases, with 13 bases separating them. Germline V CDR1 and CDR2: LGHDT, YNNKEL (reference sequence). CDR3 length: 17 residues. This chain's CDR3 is CASSQGFLTSSGNTIYF. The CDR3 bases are TGTGCCAGCAGCCAAGGATTTTTGACGAGCTCTGGAAACACCATATATTTT.

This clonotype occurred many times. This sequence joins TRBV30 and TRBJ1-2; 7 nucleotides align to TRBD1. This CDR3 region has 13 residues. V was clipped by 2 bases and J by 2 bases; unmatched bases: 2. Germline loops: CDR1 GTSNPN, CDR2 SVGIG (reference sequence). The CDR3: CAWSWGQNYGYTF. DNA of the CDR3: TGTGCCTGGAGTTGGGGACAGAACTATGGCTACACCTTC.

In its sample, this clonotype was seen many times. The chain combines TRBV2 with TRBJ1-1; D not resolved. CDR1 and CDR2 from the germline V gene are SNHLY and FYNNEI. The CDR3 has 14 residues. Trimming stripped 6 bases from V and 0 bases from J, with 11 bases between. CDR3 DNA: TGTGCCAGCAGAGGACGGTCAATGAACACTGAAGCTTTCTTT. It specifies CASRGRSMNTEAFF.

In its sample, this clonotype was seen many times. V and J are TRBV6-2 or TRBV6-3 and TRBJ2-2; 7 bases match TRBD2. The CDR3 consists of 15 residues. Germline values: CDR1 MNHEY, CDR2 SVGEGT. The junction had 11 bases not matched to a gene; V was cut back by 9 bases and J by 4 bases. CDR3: CASLASGQFTGELFF. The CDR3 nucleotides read TGTGCCAGTCTCGCTAGCGGACAATTCACCGGGGAGCTGTTTTTT.

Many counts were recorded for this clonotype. The CDR3 reads CSVAGQGAMYGYTF. For the CDR3, the DNA is TGCAGCGTTGCTGGACAGGGGGCCATGTATGGCTACACCTTC. This chain connects TRBV29-1 to TRBJ1-2, with TRBD1 identical over 11 bases. J was trimmed by 5 bases and V by 4 bases; bases with no gene match: 6. This CDR3 region has 14 residues. Germline-derived CDR1 and CDR2 are SQVTM and ANQGSEA.

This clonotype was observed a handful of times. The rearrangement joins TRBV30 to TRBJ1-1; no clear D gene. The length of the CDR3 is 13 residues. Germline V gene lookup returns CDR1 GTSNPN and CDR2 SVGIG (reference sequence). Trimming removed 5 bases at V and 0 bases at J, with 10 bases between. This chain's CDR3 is CAWGGDLNTEAFF. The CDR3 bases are TGTGCCTGGGGAGGAGATTTGAACACTGAAGCTTTCTTT.

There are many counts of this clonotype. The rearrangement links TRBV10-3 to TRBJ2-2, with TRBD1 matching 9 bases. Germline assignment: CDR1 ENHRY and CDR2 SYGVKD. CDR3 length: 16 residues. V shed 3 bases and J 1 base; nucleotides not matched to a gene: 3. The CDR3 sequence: CAISDLDRGNTGELFF. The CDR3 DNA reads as TGTGCCATCAGTGACCTGGACAGGGGGAACACCGGGGAGCTGTTTTTT.

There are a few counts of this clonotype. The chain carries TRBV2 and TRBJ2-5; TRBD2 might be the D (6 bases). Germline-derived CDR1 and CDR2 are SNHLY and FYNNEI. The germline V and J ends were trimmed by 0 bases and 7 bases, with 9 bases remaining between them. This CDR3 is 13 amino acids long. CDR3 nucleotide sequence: TGTGCCAGCAGTGAAGCGGGAGGCGGGACCCAGTACTTC. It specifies CASSEAGGGTQYF.

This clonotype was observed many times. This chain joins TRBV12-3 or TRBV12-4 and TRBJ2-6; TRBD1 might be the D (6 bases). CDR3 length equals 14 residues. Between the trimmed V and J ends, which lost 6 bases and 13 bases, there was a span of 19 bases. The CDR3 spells CASSKDPGARVLTF. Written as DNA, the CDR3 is TGTGCCAGCAGCAAAGACCCAGGGGCGAGGGTCCTGACTTTC.

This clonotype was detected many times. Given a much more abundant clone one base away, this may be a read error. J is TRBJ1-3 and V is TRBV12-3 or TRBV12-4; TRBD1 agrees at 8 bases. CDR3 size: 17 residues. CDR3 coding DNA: TGTGCCAGCAGACACTCGGGACAGGCCAGCTCTGGAAACACCATGTATTTT. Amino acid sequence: CASRHSGQASSGNTMYF.

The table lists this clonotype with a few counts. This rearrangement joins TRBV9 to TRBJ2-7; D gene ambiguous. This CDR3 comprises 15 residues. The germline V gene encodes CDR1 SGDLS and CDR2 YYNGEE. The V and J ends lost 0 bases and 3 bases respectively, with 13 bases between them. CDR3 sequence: CASSVEVGTDYEQYF. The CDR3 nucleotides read TGTGCCAGCAGCGTAGAGGTGGGAACCGACTACGAGCAGTACTTC. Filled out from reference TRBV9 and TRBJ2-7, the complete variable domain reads DSGVTQTPKHLITATGQRVTLRCSPRSGDLSVYWYQQSLDQGLQFLIQYYNGEERAKGNILERFSAQQFPDLHSELNLSSLELGDSALYFCASSVEVGTDYEQYFGPGTRLTVT.

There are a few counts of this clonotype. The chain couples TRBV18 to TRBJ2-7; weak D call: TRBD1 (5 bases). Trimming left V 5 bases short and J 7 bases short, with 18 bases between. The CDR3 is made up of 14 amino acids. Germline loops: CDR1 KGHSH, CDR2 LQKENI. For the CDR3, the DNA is TGTGCCAGCTCAACCCGACAGACCCTAGGGGAGCAGTACTTC. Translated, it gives CASSTRQTLGEQYF.

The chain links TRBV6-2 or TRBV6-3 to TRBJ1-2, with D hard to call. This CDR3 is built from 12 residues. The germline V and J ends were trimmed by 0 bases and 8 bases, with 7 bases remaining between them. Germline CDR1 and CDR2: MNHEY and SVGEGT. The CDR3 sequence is CASSYSRVGYTF. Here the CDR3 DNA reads TGTGCCAGCAGTTACTCGAGGGTCGGCTACACCTTC.

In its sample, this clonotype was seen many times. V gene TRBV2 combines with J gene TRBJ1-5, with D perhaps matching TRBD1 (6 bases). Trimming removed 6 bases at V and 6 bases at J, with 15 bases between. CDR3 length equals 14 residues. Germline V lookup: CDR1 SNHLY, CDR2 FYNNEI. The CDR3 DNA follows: TGTGCCAGCAGCAGGGGTCAGCCCAGTCAGCCCCAGCATTTT. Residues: CASSRGQPSQPQHF.

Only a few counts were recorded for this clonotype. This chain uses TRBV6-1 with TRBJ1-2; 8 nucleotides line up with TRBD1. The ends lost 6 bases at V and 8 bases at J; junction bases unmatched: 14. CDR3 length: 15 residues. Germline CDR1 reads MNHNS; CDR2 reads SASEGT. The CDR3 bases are TGTGCCAGCAGATCTCAAATGACAACAGGGGGAGGCTACACCTTC. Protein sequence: CASRSQMTTGGGYTF.

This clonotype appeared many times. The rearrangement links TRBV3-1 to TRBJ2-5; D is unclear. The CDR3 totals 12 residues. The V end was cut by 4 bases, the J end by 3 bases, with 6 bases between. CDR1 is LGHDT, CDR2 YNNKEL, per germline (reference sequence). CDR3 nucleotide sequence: TGTGCCAGCAGCCCGTTGAAAGAGACCCAGTACTTC. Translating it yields CASSPLKETQYF.

The CDR3 is CASSWGGGSTEAFF. The CDR3 bases are TGTGCCAGCAGTTGGGGGGGGGGGAGCACTGAAGCTTTCTTT. V gene TRBV6-5 combines with J gene TRBJ1-1; the D gene is possibly TRBD1 (5 bases). This CDR3 contains 14 residues. Germline assignment: CDR1 MNHEY and CDR2 SVGAGI. The V end was cut by 4 bases, the J end by 4 bases, with 13 bases between.

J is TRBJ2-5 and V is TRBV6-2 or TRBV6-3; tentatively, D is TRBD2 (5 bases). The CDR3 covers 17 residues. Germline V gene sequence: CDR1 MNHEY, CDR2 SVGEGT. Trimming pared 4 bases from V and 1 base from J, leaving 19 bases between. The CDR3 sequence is CASSLMVHPRAQETQYF. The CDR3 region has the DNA TGTGCCAGCAGTTTAATGGTTCATCCGAGGGCCCAAGAGACCCAGTACTTC.

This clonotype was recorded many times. The CDR3 region is CAISEFGTPYEQYF. The CDR3 bases are TGTGCCATCAGTGAGTTCGGGACCCCCTACGAGCAGTACTTC. V is TRBV10-3 and J is TRBJ2-7, with D possibly called TRBD1 or TRBD2 (5 bases each). V lost 1 base and J 2 bases, leaving 9 bases between the germline ends. Germline CDR1 reads ENHRY; CDR2 reads SYGVKD. CDR3 size: 14 residues.